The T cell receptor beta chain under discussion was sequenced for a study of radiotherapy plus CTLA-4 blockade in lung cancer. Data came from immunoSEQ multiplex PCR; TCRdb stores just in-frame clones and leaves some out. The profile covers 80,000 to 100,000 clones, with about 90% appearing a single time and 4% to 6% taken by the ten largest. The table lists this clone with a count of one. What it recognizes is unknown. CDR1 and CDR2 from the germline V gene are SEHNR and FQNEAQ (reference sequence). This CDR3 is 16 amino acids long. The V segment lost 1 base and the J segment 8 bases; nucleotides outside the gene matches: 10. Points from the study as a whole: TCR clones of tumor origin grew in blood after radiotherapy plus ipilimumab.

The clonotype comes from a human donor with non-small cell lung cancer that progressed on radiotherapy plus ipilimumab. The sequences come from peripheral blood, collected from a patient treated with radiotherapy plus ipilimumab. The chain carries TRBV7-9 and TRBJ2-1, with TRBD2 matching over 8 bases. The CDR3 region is CASSLGNSGTRDEQFF. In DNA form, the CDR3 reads TGTGCCAGCAGCTTAGGAAATAGCGGGACCCGCGATGAGCAGTTCTTC.